The sequence of this T cell receptor (beta chain) was determined in a study of neurological immune-mediated disorders. Points from the study as a whole: For the multiple sclerosis repertoire cluster, an association with any clinical or MRI feature was absent. Phylogenetic grouping assigned the repertoires of 18 of 34 multiple sclerosis patients to a single related-CDR3 cluster, representing a possible signature.

TCRdb re-analysed the 5' RACE reads in MiXCR, keeping a single row per CDR3 protein. The profile shows 70,000 or so distinct CDR3 sequences, 2.5% to 4% of them singletons. This CDR3 region has 17 residues. This clonotype was counted ten times or more. What it recognizes is unknown. The sample comprised PBMCs. The receptor was derived from a woman between 45 and 65 years old with multiple sclerosis. The V call is TRBV21-1, the J call TRBJ1-2. TRBV21-1 is a pseudogene segment. CDR3 DNA sequence: TGTGCCAGCAGCAGTGTTTCGCGGGCCCCTTGGATCTATGGCTACACCTTC. This codes for CASSSVSRAPWIYGYTF.